The next 30 T cell receptor beta chains were all read from a single sample in a study of response to subunit inactivated influenza vaccine. TCRdb reprocessed the RT-PCR reads via MiXCR and lists one record per CDR3 protein. The sample includes more than 400,000 distinct CDR3 sequences, about a tenth of them seen just once. Sequencing was performed on PBMCs from blood, taken 45 days after vaccination. These receptors were taken from a man aged 45 to 65 who received an inactivated influenza vaccine.

The V gene is TRBV12-3 or TRBV12-4, the J gene TRBJ1-4; 7 nucleotides line up with TRBD1. V lost 3 bases and J lost 6; bases outside the gene matches: 7. The CDR3 length is 15 residues. The CDR3 DNA sequence: TGTGCCAGCAGTTTGAGAGGGGGCCCTTATGAAAAACTGTTTTTT. As protein: CASSLRGGPYEKLFF.

This clonotype was picked up a small number of times. The V call is TRBV12-3 or TRBV12-4, the J call TRBJ1-1; perhaps TRBD1 as D (5 bases). Trimming shortened V by 5 bases and J by 8 bases, and 12 bases separated the two germline ends. The length of the CDR3 is 12 residues. The CDR3 region is CASSPGTPEAFF. The CDR3 DNA reads as TGTGCCAGCAGTCCCGGGACCCCCGAAGCTTTCTTT.

V and J are TRBV6-5 and TRBJ2-1; D gene uncertain. CDR1 and CDR2 from the germline V gene are MNHEY and SVGAGI. The CDR3 runs to 13 residues. V was trimmed by 2 bases and J by 10 bases, leaving 12 bases between them. The CDR3 loop reads CASSYAPEGEQFF. The CDR3 coding sequence is TGTGCCAGCAGTTACGCCCCGGAAGGGGAGCAGTTCTTC.

The chain combines TRBV20-1 with TRBJ2-1; 9 bases map to TRBD2. Germline lookup yields CDR1 DFQATT and CDR2 SNEGSKA (reference sequence). V lost 3 bases and J lost 1; bases outside the gene matches: 7. The CDR3 is 16 amino acids. CDR3 loop: CSASSFSGGSYNEQFF. The CDR3 nucleotides are TGCAGTGCTAGCAGCTTTAGCGGGGGTTCCTACAATGAGCAGTTCTTC.

This clonotype was seen more than once but under ten times. The CDR3 spells CASSRHGGINYGYTF. DNA of the CDR3: TGTGCCAGCAGCCGTCACGGGGGGATTAACTATGGCTACACCTTC. V usage is TRBV6-1 and J usage is TRBJ1-2, with a possible D match to TRBD1 (5 bases). The germline CDR1 and CDR2 sequences are MNHNS and SASEGT. This CDR3 spans 15 amino acids. Trimming shortened V by 6 bases and J by 1 base, and 15 bases separated the two germline ends.

This clonotype was seen more than once but under ten times. The chain carries TRBV18 and TRBJ2-1; D gene uncertain. V was shortened by 4 bases and J by 4 bases, with 11 bases between the two germline ends. CDR1 KGHSH and CDR2 LQKENI come from the germline V gene. The CDR3 runs 14 residues. CDR3 sequence: CASSLRAPYNEQFF. CDR3 DNA sequence: TGTGCCAGCTCACTCCGGGCCCCTTACAATGAGCAGTTCTTC.

The V call is TRBV4-3, the J call TRBJ2-1; weak D call: TRBD1 (5 bases). The CDR3 spans 16 residues. V gave up 0 bases and J gave up 2 bases, with 11 bases separating them. CDR1 and CDR2 from the germline V gene are LGHNA and YSLEER. The CDR3 DNA follows: TGCGCCAGCAGCCAAGATTTTAGGGGTACCTACAATGAGCAGTTCTTC. It encodes CASSQDFRGTYNEQFF.

This clonotype was picked up a small number of times. This sequence joins TRBV6-5 and TRBJ1-4; 11 bases match TRBD1. With V trimmed by 2 bases and J by 7 bases, 6 bases remained unmatched. The germline gives CDR1 MNHEY, CDR2 SVGAGI. The CDR3 extends over 16 amino acids. Here the CDR3 reads CASSYGTGGLGEKLFF. For the CDR3, the DNA is TGTGCCAGCAGTTACGGGACAGGGGGACTGGGTGAAAAACTGTTTTTT.

This clonotype has ten or more counts. One junction end disagrees with the germline gene, perhaps due to a read error. The rearrangement links TRBV7-2 to TRBJ2-1; 12 bases fit TRBD2. Germline-derived CDR1 and CDR2 are SGHTA and FQGNSA. The CDR3 has 13 amino acids. CDR3 coding DNA: TGTGCCAGCAGCTTAGTTCTAGCGGGGGGGCCGTCCTTC. It specifies CASSLVLAGGPSF. Full variable domain (remainder filled in from reference TRBV7-2 and TRBJ2-1): GAGVSQSPSNKVTEKGKDVELRCDPISGHTALYWYRQSLGQGLEFLIYFQGNSAPDKSGLPSDRFSAERTGGSVSTLTIQRTQQEDSAVYLCASSLVLAGGPSFGPGTRLTVL.

In its sample, this clonotype was seen many times. The chain is built from TRBV4-2 and TRBJ2-2; maybe TRBD2 (5 bases). The CDR3 has 17 residues. Germline V gene lookup returns CDR1 LGHNA and CDR2 YNFKEQ. V was pared by 0 bases and J by 0 bases, with 11 bases between. CDR3 sequence reads: CASSQDLAGPNTGELFF. The CDR3 nucleotides are TGTGCCAGCAGCCAAGATTTGGCGGGCCCGAACACCGGGGAGCTGTTTTTT.

The chain recombines TRBV9 with TRBJ2-7; D is ambiguous. The V gene's germline CDR1 is SGDLS and CDR2 YYNGEE. With 0 bases removed from V and 0 bases from J, the gap between germline ends came to 10 bases. CDR3 length equals 15 residues. The CDR3, as DNA: TGTGCCAGCAGCGTAGGTCAGGAACCCTCCTACGAGCAGTACTTC. Protein sequence: CASSVGQEPSYEQYF.

This clonotype was seen more than once but under ten times. V and J are TRBV12-3 or TRBV12-4 and TRBJ2-3; tentatively, D is TRBD1 or TRBD2 (6 bases each). Trimming took 3 bases from V and 1 from J, leaving 11 bases between them. The CDR3 length is 15 residues. This CDR3 is CASSFTGTRTDTQYF. CDR3 bases: TGTGCCAGCAGTTTTACAGGGACTCGCACAGATACGCAGTATTTT.

The V gene is TRBV6-2 or TRBV6-3, the J gene TRBJ2-5, with D possibly matching TRBD2 (5 bases). V dropped 8 bases and J dropped 0 bases, with 13 bases sitting between them. CDR3 size: 14 residues. Germline assignment: CDR1 MNHEY and CDR2 SVGEGT. CDR3 in amino acids: CASGGEWYQETQYF. The CDR3 DNA reads TGTGCCAGCGGAGGTGAATGGTACCAAGAGACCCAGTACTTC.

The V gene is TRBV3-1, the J gene TRBJ2-1; 15 nucleotides agree with TRBD2. Looked up from germline, CDR1 is LGHDT and CDR2 is YNNKEL (reference sequence). This CDR3 has 19 residues. With 11 bases clipped from V and 9 bases from J, the junction kept 23 bases outside the gene matches. CDR3 in amino acids: CAFSRSSGTSGGRRIEQFF. For the CDR3, the DNA is TGTGCCTTCAGCCGAAGCTCCGGGACTAGCGGGGGGCGGAGGATTGAGCAGTTCTTC.

This chain connects TRBV11-2 to TRBJ2-2; D might be TRBD2 (5 bases). The V end was cut by 4 bases, the J end by 12 bases, with 18 bases between. Germline assignment: CDR1 SGHAT and CDR2 FQNNGV. This CDR3 is 14 amino acids long. The CDR3 loop reads CASSSRALGEKLFF. CDR3 DNA sequence: TGTGCCAGCAGCTCCCGTGCTCTGGGAGAAAAGCTGTTTTTT.

This clonotype was detected only a few times. The V call is TRBV20-1, the J call TRBJ2-2, with 11 bases fitting TRBD2. Germline V gene sequence: CDR1 DFQATT, CDR2 SNEGSKA (reference sequence). The V gene end was trimmed by 3 bases and the J gene end by 1 base; junction bases not matched to a gene: 4. This CDR3 region has 16 residues. CDR3: CSASSGTSGNTGELFF. The CDR3 DNA sequence: TGCAGTGCTAGTTCCGGGACTAGCGGGAACACCGGGGAGCTGTTTTTT.

This clonotype was counted many times. The rearrangement joins TRBV4-1 to TRBJ2-7, with D perhaps TRBD1 (5 bases). Trimming removed 4 bases at V and 6 bases at J, with 13 bases between. CDR1 is MGHRA, CDR2 YSYEKL, per germline. The CDR3 is made up of 13 amino acids. DNA for the CDR3: TGCGCCAGCAGCCTAGATCAGGACACCGAGCAGTACTTC. Protein product: CASSLDQDTEQYF.

The chain uses TRBV28 and TRBJ2-2; 9 nucleotides align to TRBD2. Germline CDR1 reads MDHEN; CDR2 reads SYDVKM. The V segment lost 4 bases and the J segment 3 bases; nucleotides outside the gene matches: 9. The CDR3 totals 17 residues. CDR3 in amino acids: CASSSPSSGVDTGELFF. CDR3 nucleotides: TGTGCCAGCAGTTCACCCTCTAGCGGGGTTGACACCGGGGAGCTGTTTTTT.

This clonotype has just a few counts. The genes are TRBV7-2 and TRBJ2-7, with D tentatively TRBD1 or TRBD2 (5 bases each). V lost 2 bases and J 4 bases, leaving 15 bases between the germline ends. This CDR3 has 15 amino acids. Germline V lookup: CDR1 SGHTA, CDR2 FQGNSA. This chain's CDR3 is CASSLIQGREYEQYF. The CDR3 region has the DNA TGTGCCAGCAGCTTAATCCAGGGAAGGGAGTACGAGCAGTACTTC.

The rearrangement links TRBV19 to TRBJ2-7; TRBD2 matches 10 bases. Germline CDR1 is LNHDA and CDR2 is SQIVND (reference sequence). There are 16 residues in the CDR3. With 5 bases clipped from V and 2 bases from J, the junction kept 9 bases outside the gene matches. The CDR3 region has the DNA TGTGCCAGTAGTGGACCAACTAGCGGGACGACCTACGAGCAGTACTTC. This encodes CASSGPTSGTTYEQYF. Looking up the rest from reference TRBV19 and TRBJ2-7 gives the full variable domain: DGGITQSPKYLFRKEGQNVTLSCEQNLNHDAMYWYRQDPGQGLRLIYYSQIVNDFQKGDIAEGYSVSREKKESFPLTVTSAQKNPTAFYLCASSGPTSGTTYEQYFGPGTRLTVT.

This clonotype has a count of ten or more. V gene TRBV20-1 combines with J gene TRBJ1-1; D call uncertain. The V and J ends lost 0 bases and 1 base respectively, with 3 bases between them. This CDR3 spans 12 amino acids. CDR1 and CDR2 from the germline V gene are DFQATT and SNEGSKA (reference sequence). CDR3 in DNA: TGCAGTGCTAGAGATGGGAACACTGAAGCTTTCTTT. It yields the protein CSARDGNTEAFF.

This clonotype appeared a few times. This chain links TRBV12-5 with TRBJ2-2; 11 bases line up with TRBD2. This CDR3 has 17 residues. V lost 7 bases, J lost 5 bases, and 12 bases stayed unmatched. Germline CDR1 LGHNT, CDR2 FRNRAP. CDR3 bases: TGTGCTAGTGCCCCGCGCGGGCTAGCGGGAGGAACCGGGGAGCTGTTTTTT. Translation gives CASAPRGLAGGTGELFF. The variable domain in full, completed from reference TRBV12-5 and TRBJ2-2, reads DARVTQTPRHKVTEMGQEVTMRCQPILGHNTVFWYRQTMMQGLELLAYFRNRAPLDDSGMPKDRFSAEMPDATLATLKIQPSEPRDSAVYFCASAPRGLAGGTGELFFGEGSRLTVL.

Note on this clonotype: A single base separates this from a much larger clone, so it may be a read error. The gene calls are TRBV6-1 and TRBJ2-1; no clear D gene. Looked up from germline, CDR1 is MNHNS and CDR2 is SASEGT. The CDR3 consists of 13 residues. The ends were cut back, 6 bases at V and 8 bases at J, with 14 bases in the middle. The CDR3 sequence is CASRRLTSDEQFF. The CDR3 region has the DNA TGTGCCAGCAGGAGGCTGACATCCGATGAGCAGTTCTTC.

CDR3 DNA sequence: TGTGCCAGCAGTTACACTTACAGGGGGTCCCCCTACAATGAGCAGTTCTTC. It yields the protein CASSYTYRGSPYNEQFF. The V and J genes are TRBV6-5 and TRBJ2-1; 8 positions agree with TRBD1. The junction had 8 bases not matched to a gene; V was cut back by 2 bases and J by 2 bases. This CDR3 is built from 17 residues. Germline values: CDR1 MNHEY, CDR2 SVGAGI.

This clonotype was counted ten times or more. The rearrangement uses TRBV29-1 and TRBJ2-3; 11 bases are shared with TRBD1. V dropped 4 bases and J dropped 5; count of bases not matched to a gene: 2. The germline V gene has CDR1 SQVTM and CDR2 ANQGSEA. The CDR3 runs to 13 residues. CDR3 region: CSVGTGGLDTQYF. As DNA, the CDR3 is TGCAGCGTTGGGACAGGGGGCCTAGATACGCAGTATTTT.

On this clonotype: Being one base from a much bigger clone, this may be a read error. V gene TRBV20-1 combines with J gene TRBJ2-3; D gene uncertain. The CDR3 has 13 amino acids. Trimming stripped 1 base from V and 5 bases from J, with 10 bases between. Looked up from germline, CDR1 is DFQATT and CDR2 is SNEGSKA (reference sequence). CDR3 nucleotide sequence: TGCAGTGCTAGAGTATCAGTGAAAGATACGCAGTATTTT. It specifies CSARVSVKDTQYF.

This clonotype was seen repeatedly, ten times or more. The chain combines TRBV24-1 with TRBJ1-2; D unresolved. V lost 6 bases and J 4 bases, leaving 20 bases between the germline ends. Germline V gene data show CDR1 as KGHDR and CDR2 as SFDVKD. This CDR3 has 16 residues. The chain's CDR3 is CATSSPVGKAAYGYTF. The CDR3 nucleotides read TGTGCCACCAGTTCACCGGTGGGGAAGGCGGCCTATGGCTACACCTTC.

The V call is TRBV4-1, the J call TRBJ2-1; 7 bases agree with TRBD2. The CDR3 spans 17 residues. The junction had 13 bases not matched to a gene; V was cut back by 3 bases and J by 5 bases. Germline-derived CDR1 and CDR2 are MGHRA and YSYEKL. The CDR3 region has the DNA TGCGCCAGCAGCCAGGCGAAGGGAGGGAATCTCAACAATGAGCAGTTCTTC. As protein: CASSQAKGGNLNNEQFF.

This clonotype has more than one count but fewer than ten. This chain links TRBV5-1 with TRBJ2-1; 10 nucleotides match TRBD2. CDR3 length equals 15 residues. Trimming took 3 bases from V and 6 from J; bases not matched to a gene: 6. In germline, CDR1 is SGHRS, CDR2 YFSETQ. CDR3 region: CASSSLAGEVNEQFF. The CDR3 nucleotides read TGCGCCAGCAGCTCTCTAGCGGGAGAGGTCAATGAGCAGTTCTTC.

This chain uses TRBV5-1 with TRBJ2-2; TRBD2 agrees at 8 bases. The ends lost 4 bases at V and 6 bases at J; junction bases unmatched: 23. The CDR3 has 20 residues. Germline CDR1 reads SGHRS; CDR2 reads YFSETQ. CDR3 in amino acids: CASSPSGAGVSAALAGELFF. DNA of the CDR3: TGCGCCAGCAGCCCCAGTGGAGCGGGAGTGTCGGCAGCTCTGGCCGGGGAGCTGTTTTTT.